The 32 T cell receptor beta chains given below trace back to one sample, sequenced in a study of radiation and T cells in renal cell carcinoma. Here immunoSEQ multiplex PCR was the method, and the copy in TCRdb shows in-frame clones only, minus some. The sample records 130,000 or so clones, approximately 82% being singletons. Time point meaning: baseline pretreatment blood. Treatment defined: 15 Gy SBRT to primary tumor, nephrectomy 4 weeks later. Sequencing was performed on blood, taken from a patient whose treatment included radiotherapy and nephrectomy. These TCRs come from a woman in her fifties or sixties with renal cell carcinoma.

The V call is TRBV6-5, the J call TRBJ1-4; the D is unclear. This CDR3 region has 15 residues. CDR1 MNHEY and CDR2 SVGAGI come from the germline V gene. The V end lost 6 bases, the J end lost 7 bases, and 18 bases lay between the germline ends. CDR3 amino acids: CASSGRPGGGEKLFF. DNA for the CDR3: TGTGCCAGCAGCGGCCGCCCAGGCGGCGGTGAAAAACTGTTTTTT.

J is TRBJ1-1 and V is TRBV5-1, with D maybe TRBD1 (6 bases). The length of the CDR3 is 15 residues. Germline lookup yields CDR1 SGHRS and CDR2 YFSETQ. V lost 2 bases and J 4 bases, leaving 15 bases between the germline ends. CDR3 loop: CASSFYRGTGTEAFF. The CDR3 DNA follows: TGCGCCAGCAGCTTCTATAGGGGGACGGGCACTGAAGCTTTCTTT.

This chain connects TRBV7-2 to TRBJ1-2; TRBD1 is a possible D gene (6 bases). The CDR3 loop spans 12 amino acids. Trimming removed 5 bases from V and 4 bases from J, with 8 bases in between. From germline, CDR1 is SGHTA and CDR2 FQGNSA. CDR3 nucleotides: TGTGCCAGCAGCCCGGACAGCTATGGCTACACCTTC. The encoded protein is CASSPDSYGYTF. Combining the CDR3 with reference TRBV7-2 and TRBJ1-2 gives the whole variable domain GAGVSQSPSNKVTEKGKDVELRCDPISGHTALYWYRQSLGQGLEFLIYFQGNSAPDKSGLPSDRFSAERTGGSVSTLTIQRTQQEDSAVYLCASSPDSYGYTFGSGTRLTVV.

The V gene is TRBV9, the J gene TRBJ2-7; tentative D call: TRBD1 (5 bases). Trimming took off 3 bases at V and 0 bases at J, with 10 bases between the two ends. Germline CDR1 and CDR2: SGDLS and YYNGEE. The CDR3 totals 14 residues. The CDR3 spells CASSASGRSYEQYF. CDR3 bases: TGTGCCAGCAGCGCATCAGGGCGCTCCTACGAGCAGTACTTC.

V gene TRBV5-6 combines with J gene TRBJ2-3, with TRBD2 matching 10 bases. The CDR3 length is 14 residues. V lost 4 bases to trimming and J lost 3 bases; unmatched junction nucleotides: 2. Looked up from germline, CDR1 is SGHDT and CDR2 is YYEEEE. CDR3 region: CASSQGLATDTQYF. The CDR3 DNA is TGTGCCAGCAGCCAGGGACTAGCGACAGATACGCAGTATTTT.

The chain combines TRBV6-5 with TRBJ1-1; maybe TRBD1 (5 bases). CDR1 and CDR2 from the germline V gene are MNHEY and SVGAGI. The CDR3 totals 15 residues. V lost 2 bases to trimming and J lost 3 bases, with 13 bases between them. DNA of the CDR3: TGTGCCAGCAGTTACGAGGGCAGGGCGGACACTGAAGCTTTCTTT. Translated: CASSYEGRADTEAFF.

V and J are TRBV30 and TRBJ1-4; 8 bases match TRBD1. Per the germline V gene, CDR1 is GTSNPN and CDR2 is SVGIG (reference sequence). The V segment lost 6 bases and the J segment 7 bases; nucleotides outside the gene matches: 7. The CDR3 length is 13 residues. For the CDR3, the DNA is TGTGCCTGCCAAGGACAGGGTGGTGAAAAACTGTTTTTT. Translation gives CACQGQGGEKLFF.

The V call is TRBV5-6, the J call TRBJ1-1, with D uncertain. Germline V CDR1 and CDR2: SGHDT, YYEEEE. V was shortened by 2 bases and J by 5 bases, with 7 bases between the two germline ends. The CDR3 is made up of 12 amino acids. In DNA form, the CDR3 reads TGTGCCAGCAGCTTCGCGAGAACTGAAGCTTTCTTT. This translates into CASSFARTEAFF.

Remarks on this clone: This CDR3 is also generated by other DNA sequences in the sample. The rearrangement uses TRBV9 and TRBJ1-4; 10 nucleotides agree with TRBD1. The length of the CDR3 is 14 residues. Germline V gene lookup returns CDR1 SGDLS and CDR2 YYNGEE. V dropped 2 bases and J dropped 8; count of bases not matched to a gene: 3. CDR3 residues: CASSVGQGGEKLFF. The CDR3 nucleotides are TGTGCCAGCAGCGTTGGACAGGGGGGCGAAAAACTGTTTTTT. The complete variable domain, with remaining parts taken from reference TRBV9 and TRBJ1-4, reads DSGVTQTPKHLITATGQRVTLRCSPRSGDLSVYWYQQSLDQGLQFLIQYYNGEERAKGNILERFSAQQFPDLHSELNLSSLELGDSALYFCASSVGQGGEKLFFGSGTQLSVL.

CDR3 nucleotides: TGTGCCAGCAACCTCAGGGACGGATCTGGAAACACCATATATTTT. This codes for CASNLRDGSGNTIYF. V and J are TRBV7-2 and TRBJ1-3, with D possibly TRBD1 on 5 matching bases. With 7 bases removed from V and 1 base from J, the gap between germline ends came to 14 bases. This CDR3 has 15 amino acids. Germline CDR1 SGHTA, CDR2 FQGNSA.

The V gene is TRBV15, the J gene TRBJ2-5; no clear D gene. Germline CDR1 is LNHNV and CDR2 is YYDKDF (reference sequence). CDR3 length equals 12 residues. Trimming left V 0 bases short and J 5 bases short, with 4 bases between. CDR3 nucleotide sequence: TGTGCCACCAGCAGAGAATGGGAGACCCAGTACTTC. This gives the protein CATSREWETQYF.

V gene TRBV5-6 combines with J gene TRBJ2-1; 8 bases agree with TRBD1. This CDR3 is built from 12 residues. Germline V gene data show CDR1 as SGHDT and CDR2 as YYEEEE. Trimming at V came to 3 bases and at J to 12 bases, leaving 5 bases not matched to a gene. CDR3 coding DNA: TGTGCCAGCAGCTCGACAGGGGAAGGGCAGTTCTTC. This translates into CASSSTGEGQFF. Variable domain in full (rest from reference TRBV5-6 and TRBJ2-1): DAGVTQSPTHLIKTRGQQVTLRCSPKSGHDTVSWYQQALGQGPQFIFQYYEEEERQRGNFPDRFSGHQFPNYSSELNVNALLLGDSALYLCASSSTGEGQFFGPGTRLTVL.

This CDR3 is CAWSPQGLSSGNTIYF. CDR3 coding DNA: TGTGCCTGGAGTCCTCAAGGGCTATCCTCTGGAAACACCATATATTTT. The chain couples TRBV30 to TRBJ1-3; no reliable D call. V lost 2 bases and J 0 bases, leaving 14 bases between the germline ends. Germline V gene data show CDR1 as GTSNPN and CDR2 as SVGIG (reference sequence). The CDR3 has 16 residues.

This clone occurred a few times. The chain carries TRBV10-3 and TRBJ2-5, with D perhaps assigned TRBD1 or TRBD2 (5 bases each). The CDR3 has 11 amino acids. CDR1 ENHRY and CDR2 SYGVKD come from the germline V gene. Trimming removed 7 bases at V and 9 bases at J, with 12 bases between. The CDR3 sequence is CAIKSQGAQYF. In DNA form, the CDR3 reads TGTGCCATCAAGAGCCAGGGAGCCCAGTACTTC.

This chain connects TRBV5-1 to TRBJ1-2; D gene ambiguous. The V end was cut by 0 bases, the J end by 4 bases, with 10 bases between. Germline V gene lookup returns CDR1 SGHRS and CDR2 YFSETQ. The CDR3 length is 14 residues. CDR3 region: CASSLGTDFYGYTF. The CDR3 nucleotides are TGCGCCAGCAGCTTGGGTACAGACTTCTATGGCTACACCTTC.

This chain uses TRBV13 with TRBJ1-2; TRBD1 might be the D (5 bases). Germline CDR1 is PRHDT and CDR2 is FYEKMQ (reference sequence). Trimming shortened V by 0 bases and J by 4 bases, and 6 bases separated the two germline ends. The CDR3 is 13 residues long. The CDR3 loop is CASSLGTAYGYTF. CDR3 DNA: TGTGCCAGCAGCTTAGGGACAGCCTATGGCTACACCTTC.

V and J are TRBV5-6 and TRBJ2-7; 7 nucleotides line up with TRBD2. The CDR3 runs to 13 residues. The germline V gene has CDR1 SGHDT and CDR2 YYEEEE. After removal of 7 bases from V and 3 bases from J, the junction contained 7 bases not matched to a gene. CDR3 in DNA: TGTGCCAGCGCCAGGACTAGAAACTACGAGCAGTACTTC. Its translation: CASARTRNYEQYF.

The table lists this clone with many counts. The chain employs TRBV9 and TRBJ2-6; 12 nucleotides align to TRBD2. J was trimmed by 3 bases and V by 4 bases; bases with no gene match: 8. Germline V gene sequence: CDR1 SGDLS, CDR2 YYNGEE. This CDR3 comprises 18 residues. The CDR3: CASSPLTSGGYGANVLTF. DNA of the CDR3: TGTGCCAGCAGCCCTCTCACTAGCGGGGGGTATGGGGCCAACGTCCTGACTTTC.

This clone showed up just once. V is TRBV4-3 and J is TRBJ1-4; 10 bases agree with TRBD1. The germline V gene has CDR1 LGHNA and CDR2 YSLEER. J gave up 8 bases and V 0 bases, and 3 bases lay outside the gene matches. The CDR3 has 15 residues. DNA for the CDR3: TGCGCCAGCAGCCAAGATGGACAGGGGGAAGAAAAACTGTTTTTT. This encodes CASSQDGQGEEKLFF.

Regarding this clone: At the DNA level, this CDR3 is encoded by other sequences in the same sample as well. The chain is built from TRBV19 and TRBJ2-3; no reliable D call. V lost 6 bases, J lost 1 base, and 5 bases lay in between. Germline-derived CDR1 and CDR2 are LNHDA and SQIVND (reference sequence). CDR3 size: 12 residues. This CDR3 is CASSQGTDTQYF. DNA for the CDR3: TGTGCCAGTAGCCAGGGCACAGATACGCAGTATTTT.

The rearrangement uses TRBV6-5 and TRBJ1-2, with D possibly being TRBD1 (6 bases). CDR3 length equals 15 residues. Germline V gene sequence: CDR1 MNHEY, CDR2 SVGAGI. V lost 6 bases to trimming and J lost 0 bases, with 14 bases between them. CDR3 protein: CASRPQGSPNYGYTF. The CDR3 region has the DNA TGTGCCAGCAGGCCTCAGGGGTCTCCTAACTATGGCTACACCTTC.

The chain recombines TRBV10-3 with TRBJ1-2, with D possibly being TRBD1 (5 bases). The germline CDR1 and CDR2 sequences are ENHRY and SYGVKD. V was cut by 0 bases and J by 7 bases, with 18 bases left in between. The CDR3 covers 16 residues. CDR3 nucleotide sequence: TGTGCCATCAGTGAGTCGAACCTTTCAGGGTCGCGTGGCTACACCTTC. It codes for CAISESNLSGSRGYTF.

The chain links TRBV11-2 to TRBJ2-7, with TRBD1 identical over 8 bases. The germline V gene encodes CDR1 SGHAT and CDR2 FQNNGV. V was clipped by 5 bases and J by 7 bases; unmatched bases: 10. The CDR3 has 14 residues. Here the CDR3 reads CASSPQGASGEQYF. The CDR3 bases are TGTGCCAGCAGCCCCCAGGGGGCATCGGGGGAGCAGTACTTC.

The chain carries TRBV7-2 and TRBJ2-6, with D hard to call. From germline, CDR1 is SGHTA and CDR2 FQGNSA. CDR3 size: 14 residues. The ends were cut back, 8 bases at V and 2 bases at J, with 10 bases in the middle. The CDR3 nucleotides read TGTGCCAGCGGCCCTCTGACTGGGGCCAACGTCCTGACTTTC. It encodes CASGPLTGANVLTF.

This clone showed up just a few times. The genes are TRBV14 and TRBJ1-1; D gene ambiguous. V lost 2 bases and J 1 base, leaving 5 bases between the germline ends. This CDR3 has 13 residues. Germline V gives CDR1 SGHDN, CDR2 FVKESK. Here the CDR3 DNA reads TGTGCCAGCAGCCAATGGGGGAACACTGAAGCTTTCTTT. It encodes CASSQWGNTEAFF.

CDR3 protein: CAWSAPREKTQYF. The DNA of the CDR3 is TGTGCCTGGAGTGCCCCTCGCGAAAAGACCCAGTACTTC. The gene calls are TRBV30 and TRBJ2-5, with D hard to call. The V and J ends lost 1 base and 6 bases respectively, with 12 bases between them. Germline V gene sequence: CDR1 GTSNPN, CDR2 SVGIG (reference sequence). The CDR3 runs to 13 residues.

V usage is TRBV4-1 and J usage is TRBJ2-3, with D possibly being TRBD1 or TRBD2 (5 bases each). V dropped 0 bases and J dropped 4 bases, with 11 bases sitting between them. CDR1 is MGHRA and CDR2 is YSYEKL in the germline V gene. This CDR3 has 15 residues. As DNA, the CDR3 is TGCGCCAGCAGCCAAGATGGGGGTTCCCCAGATACGCAGTATTTT. Its translation: CASSQDGGSPDTQYF.

This chain joins TRBV5-4 and TRBJ1-1; 8 nucleotides agree with TRBD1. This CDR3 region has 16 residues. CDR1 is SGHNT, CDR2 YYREEE, per germline (reference sequence). The junction had 15 bases not matched to a gene; V was cut back by 5 bases and J by 6 bases. The DNA for the CDR3 is TGTGCCAGCAGACGAATGACAGGGGACGTGTCGGCTGAAGCTTTCTTT. Protein: CASRRMTGDVSAEAFF.

The gene calls are TRBV4-1 and TRBJ1-5; tentative D call: TRBD1 (5 bases). Looked up from germline, CDR1 is MGHRA and CDR2 is YSYEKL. The V end was cut by 3 bases, the J end by 4 bases, with 13 bases between. CDR3 size: 15 residues. In DNA form, the CDR3 reads TGCGCCAGCAGCCAGAACCGGGACGTAAATCAGCCCCAGCATTTT. It specifies CASSQNRDVNQPQHF.

The rearrangement joins TRBV10-3 to TRBJ1-4; maybe TRBD1 (6 bases). V lost 0 bases and J lost 11, with 16 bases in between. Germline CDR1 and CDR2: ENHRY and SYGVKD. CDR3 length: 15 residues. CDR3 in amino acids: CAISESRDTMGKLFF. The CDR3 nucleotides read TGTGCCATCAGTGAGTCGAGGGACACCATGGGGAAACTGTTTTTT.

This chain uses TRBV7-9 with TRBJ1-2, with D perhaps matching TRBD1 (5 bases). V lost 1 base, J lost 3 bases, and 15 bases lay in between. Germline CDR1 SEHNR, CDR2 FQNEAQ (reference sequence). CDR3 size: 16 residues. The DNA of the CDR3 is TGTGCCAGCAGCTTAGGGACACTGGGCCGGGACTATGGCTACACCTTC. The encoded protein is CASSLGTLGRDYGYTF.

This chain uses TRBV27 with TRBJ2-7, with TRBD2 as a possible D gene (5 bases). Germline CDR1 MNHEY, CDR2 SMNVEV (reference sequence). Trimming took 8 bases from V and 0 from J, leaving 11 bases between them. This CDR3 has 13 amino acids. In DNA form, the CDR3 reads TGTGCCAGCCCGGGGTGTAGCTCCTACGAGCAGTACTTC. Amino acid sequence: CASPGCSSYEQYF.